These T cell receptor beta chains were read from a single sample in a study of human T cells and chemical hapten exposure. TCRdb passed the RACE reads through MiXCR, listing each CDR3 protein once. This sample yields about 140,000 distinct CDR3 sequences, of which approximately 12% are seen a single time; around 1.4% belongs to the top ten. This sample comprised whole blood, obtained in connection with sensitization to the hapten diphenylcyclopropenone (DPC). The receptor source for this set is a woman in her 50s with alopecia areata. Some clones in this sample may be carry-over from other donors' samples. Each CDR3 is given with its conserved first and last residue. The D gene is left open where the match is weak. Clone size, where shown, is once, few, many, or a class for clones that have expanded.

d_call	j_call	cdr3_length	v_call	clone_size	cdr3_nt	cdr3_aa
.	TRBJ2-3	14	TRBV29-1	few	TGCAGCGTTGTTATCGGGCCCGGCGCAGATACGCAGTATTTT	CSVVIGPGADTQYF
.	TRBJ1-1	13	TRBV29-1	few	TGCAGCGCCGCCCTGAGTGGGCACACTGAAGCTTTCTTT	CSAALSGHTEAFF
TRBD1	TRBJ1-6	15	TRBV27	.	TGTGCCGGTTCGACAGGGGGTTCCCCTAATTCACCCCTCCACTTT	CAGSTGGSPNSPLHF
TRBD2	TRBJ2-1	18	TRBV28	many	TGTGCCAGCAGTTTAGTAGCGGGAGGTCTGGGCGCCGGTAATGAGCAGTTCTTC	CASSLVAGGLGAGNEQFF
.	TRBJ2-1	11	TRBV12-3/TRBV12-4	few	TGTGCCACCGGACGCCTCAATGAGCAGTTCTTC	CATGRLNEQFF
TRBD1	TRBJ2-3	15	TRBV5-5	.	TGTGCCAGCAGCTTGAGGGACAGGGCGACAGATACGCAGTATTTT	CASSLRDRATDTQYF
TRBD2	TRBJ2-6	18	TRBV19	.	TGTGCCAGTAGCCCGGGACTAGCGGGAAGCTCTGGGGCCAACGTCCTGACTTTC	CASSPGLAGSSGANVLTF
TRBD2	TRBJ2-6	16	TRBV6-2/TRBV6-3	.	TGTGCCAGCGAGGCGGGAGGTACGGCTGGGGCCAACGTCCTGACTTTC	CASEAGGTAGANVLTF
TRBD2	TRBJ2-1	16	TRBV10-3	many	TGTGCCATCAGTGACTTAGCGGGAGGGACCGTCAATGAGCAGTTCTTC	CAISDLAGGTVNEQFF
.	TRBJ2-3	15	TRBV18	.	TGTGCCAGCTCCCCTCTGGCTAGCACGTCGGATACGCAGTATTTT	CASSPLASTSDTQYF
.	TRBJ1-2	15	TRBV6-2/TRBV6-3	.	TGTGCCAGCAGTTACCACGCGGGGCCAGTCTATGGCTACACCTTC	CASSYHAGPVYGYTF
.	TRBJ2-2	14	TRBV11-2	many	TGTGCCAGCAGCTTAGATCTATACACCGGGGAGCTGTTTTTT	CASSLDLYTGELFF
.	TRBJ2-3	15	TRBV7-9	.	TGTGCCAGCAGCTTGTCCCCAGGGAGCACAGATACGCAGTATTTT	CASSLSPGSTDTQYF
TRBD1	TRBJ2-6	15	TRBV6-2/TRBV6-3	many	TGTGCCAGCAGCTCAGGGGGCTCTGGGGCCAACGTCCTGACTTTC	CASSSGGSGANVLTF
.	TRBJ2-2	17	TRBV7-6	few	TGTGCCAGCAGCCCTCTCCAGGGGCGAACGAACACCGGGGAGCTGTTTTTT	CASSPLQGRTNTGELFF